This T cell receptor (beta chain) is from a study of blood T cell repertoires in COVID-19. Study details: The United States, Italy and Spain supplied acute and convalescent COVID-19 samples.

Seattle patients were enrolled while actively infected and followed longitudinally. Germline lookup yields CDR1 MNHEY and CDR2 SVGAGI. The CDR3 length is 12 residues. V was clipped by 10 bases and J by 3 bases; unmatched bases: 3. In the original workflow: Nucleated cell number was recorded as an estimate derived from reference gene primer amplification. Assay: immunoSEQ multiplex PCR; the TCRdb copy retains only in-frame clones and omits some. That table gives V, J and clone size, and the DNA gave D and trimming. The sample lists 250,000 to 300,000 clones; approximately 87% were seen once. Sequenced input: peripheral blood. The rearrangement links TRBV6-5 to TRBJ2-7; 10 bases are shared with TRBD1. The origin of this receptor is a woman in her twenties or thirties with COVID-19, enrolled during active disease. This CDR3 reads CATGTGVYEQYF. The CDR3 coding sequence is TGTGCCACCGGGACAGGGGTCTACGAGCAGTACTTC.